Included here is one T cell receptor (beta chain) sequence, with context. Its antigen remains unknown. This sample stems from a study of response to subunit inactivated influenza vaccine. Points from the study as a whole: It was the authors' suggestion that each seasonal influenza vaccination recruits few new T cells.

The germline gives CDR1 LGHNA, CDR2 YNFKEQ. This CDR3 contains 19 residues. V lost 5 bases and J lost 3; bases outside the gene matches: 19. In TCRdb, the RT-PCR reads were re-called with MiXCR into one record per CDR3 protein. The sample holds hundreds of thousands of distinct CDR3 sequences, around 14% seen once. The sequencing used PBMCs from blood, collected 12 days after vaccination. The origin of this receptor is a man between 50 and 59 years old who received an inactivated influenza vaccine. The chain carries TRBV4-2 and TRBJ2-1; 7 bases match TRBD2. The CDR3 sequence is CASSGRRDYPSSLYNEQFF. The CDR3, as DNA: TGTGCCAGCAGCGGACGCCGGGACTATCCCTCGTCTCTCTACAATGAGCAGTTCTTC.